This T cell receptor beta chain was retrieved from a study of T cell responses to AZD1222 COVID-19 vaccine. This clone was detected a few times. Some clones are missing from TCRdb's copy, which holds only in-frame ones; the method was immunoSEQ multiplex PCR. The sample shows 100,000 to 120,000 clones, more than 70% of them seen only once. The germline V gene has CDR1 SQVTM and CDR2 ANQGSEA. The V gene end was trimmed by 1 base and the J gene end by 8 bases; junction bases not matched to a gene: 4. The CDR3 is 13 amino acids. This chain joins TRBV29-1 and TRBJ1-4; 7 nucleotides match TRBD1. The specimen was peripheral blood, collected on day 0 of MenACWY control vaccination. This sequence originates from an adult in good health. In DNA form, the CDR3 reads TGCAGCGTTGAAGGGGCAGGGGGAGAAAAACTGTTTTTT. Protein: CSVEGAGGEKLFF.